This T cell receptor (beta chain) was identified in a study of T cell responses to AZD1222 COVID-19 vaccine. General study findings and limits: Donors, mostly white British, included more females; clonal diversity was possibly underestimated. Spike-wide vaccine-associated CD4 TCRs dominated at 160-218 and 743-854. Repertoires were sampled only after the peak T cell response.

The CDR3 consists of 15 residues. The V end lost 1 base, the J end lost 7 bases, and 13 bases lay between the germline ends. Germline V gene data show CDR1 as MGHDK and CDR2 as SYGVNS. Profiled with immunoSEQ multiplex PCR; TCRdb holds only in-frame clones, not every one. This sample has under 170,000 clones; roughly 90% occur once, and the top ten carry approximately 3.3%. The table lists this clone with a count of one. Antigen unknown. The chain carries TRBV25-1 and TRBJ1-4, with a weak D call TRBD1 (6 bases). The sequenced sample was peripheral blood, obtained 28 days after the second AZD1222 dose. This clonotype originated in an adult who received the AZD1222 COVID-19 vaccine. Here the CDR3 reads CASSEFGGGAEKLFF. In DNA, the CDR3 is TGTGCCAGCAGTGAATTTGGAGGGGGGGCTGAAAAACTGTTTTTT.